This passage covers 14 T cell receptor beta chains from one sample sequenced in a study of blood T cell repertoires in COVID-19. Profiling relied on immunoSEQ multiplex PCR, and the TCRdb table lists in-frame clones only, not all of them. Of about 230,000 clones listed, 81% are singletons. What was sequenced was peripheral blood. All receptors come from a woman aged 80 or over with acute or convalescent COVID-19.

CDR3 amino acids: CASSARQGGPGNTIYF. The DNA of the CDR3 is TGTGCCAGCAGCGCCCGACAGGGGGGGCCTGGAAACACCATATATTTT. The V call is TRBV9, the J call TRBJ1-3, with 9 positions matching TRBD1. Germline V gene data show CDR1 as SGDLS and CDR2 as YYNGEE. The V gene end was trimmed by 3 bases and the J gene end by 2 bases; junction bases not matched to a gene: 6. The CDR3 totals 16 residues.

The chain has TRBV9 and TRBJ1-6; TRBD1 matches at 9 bases. The V and J ends lost 4 bases and 6 bases, in that order; junction bases with no gene match: 8. There are 16 residues in the CDR3. Germline values: CDR1 SGDLS, CDR2 YYNGEE. The chain's CDR3 is CASSPGGTGFNSPLHF. CDR3 nucleotide sequence: TGTGCCAGCAGCCCCGGGGGGACAGGGTTTAATTCACCCCTCCACTTT.

This sequence joins TRBV7-8 and TRBJ1-5; D remains ambiguous. The CDR3 sequence is 15 residues long. Germline V gene sequence: CDR1 SGHVS, CDR2 FQNEAQ. V dropped 1 base and J dropped 0 bases, with 7 bases sitting between them. CDR3 residues: CASSLDSFSNQPQHF. The CDR3 DNA is TGTGCCAGCAGCTTAGACAGCTTTAGCAATCAGCCCCAGCATTTT.

This clone was seen only a few times. V usage is TRBV27 and J usage is TRBJ2-1; D is undetermined. This CDR3 has 11 residues. Trimming left V 3 bases short and J 6 bases short, with 3 bases between. The germline V gene has CDR1 MNHEY and CDR2 SMNVEV (reference sequence). CDR3: CASSFINEQFF. The CDR3 bases are TGTGCCAGCAGTTTTATCAATGAGCAGTTCTTC.

The chain has TRBV1 and TRBJ2-1; TRBD2, as called in the table, went unchecked against the DNA. TRBV1 represents a pseudogene. The CDR3 totals 18 residues. CDR3 nucleotides: TGCACCAGCAGCCAAGAAGGGCTAGCGGACCTAACCTACAATGAGCAGTTCTTC. This codes for CTSSQEGLADLTYNEQFF.

The CDR3 loop reads CASSQAGEGGELFF. CDR3 bases: TGTGCCAGCAGCCAAGCAGGGGAAGGCGGGGAGCTGTTTTTT. The chain is built from TRBV4-2 and TRBJ2-2; possibly TRBD1 for D (6 bases). This CDR3 has 14 residues. Per the germline V gene, CDR1 is LGHNA and CDR2 is YNFKEQ. Trimming removed 1 base from V and 7 bases from J, with 10 bases in between.

The chain uses TRBV9 and TRBJ2-3; possibly TRBD2 for D (6 bases). Trimming stripped 4 bases from V and 5 bases from J, with 14 bases between. Germline lookup yields CDR1 SGDLS and CDR2 YYNGEE. The CDR3 length is 14 residues. The CDR3, as DNA: TGTGCCAGCAGCCCAGGGACTGGGAAAGATACGCAGTATTTT. It specifies CASSPGTGKDTQYF.

The gene calls are TRBV6-6 and TRBJ1-2, with 9 bases aligning to TRBD1. V was pared by 4 bases and J by 4 bases, with 10 bases of the junction left unmatched. This CDR3 is built from 16 residues. CDR1 MNHNY and CDR2 SVGAGI come from the germline V gene (reference sequence). CDR3 sequence (DNA): TGTGCCAGCAGTTCTGTACAGGGGGCCGATTCCTATGGCTACACCTTC. The encoded protein is CASSSVQGADSYGYTF.

The rearrangement joins TRBV6-5 to TRBJ2-2; a weak D match, TRBD2 (5 bases). This CDR3 has 12 amino acids. Between the trimmed V and J ends, which lost 8 bases and 3 bases, there was a span of 7 bases. In germline, CDR1 is MNHEY, CDR2 SVGAGI. CDR3 DNA sequence: TGTGCCAGCGGGAGAGACACCGGGGAGCTGTTTTTT. Translated: CASGRDTGELFF.

This rearrangement joins TRBV3-1 (or the pseudogene TRBV3-2) to TRBJ2-1, with D hard to call. There are 15 residues in the CDR3. V gave up 1 base and J gave up 2 bases, with 9 bases separating them. CDR1 is LGHDT and CDR2 is YNNKEL in the germline V gene (reference sequence). The CDR3 sequence: CASSQGNGAYNEQFF. CDR3 bases: TGTGCCAGCAGCCAAGGAAATGGAGCCTACAATGAGCAGTTCTTC.

The rearrangement joins TRBV5-6 to TRBJ1-1, with a weak D call TRBD1 (6 bases). Trimming stripped 4 bases from V and 10 bases from J, with 14 bases between. Germline CDR1 reads SGHDT; CDR2 reads YYEEEE. CDR3 length equals 12 residues. CDR3 DNA sequence: TGTGCCAGCAGCCCAGGGGCAAGGGGAGCTTTCTTT. Its translation is CASSPGARGAFF.

This clone has a single count. The V and J genes are TRBV5-1 and TRBJ2-7, with 11 bases matching TRBD1. With 2 bases clipped from V and 5 bases from J, the junction kept 3 bases outside the gene matches. Germline CDR1 SGHRS, CDR2 YFSETQ. There are 14 residues in the CDR3. The CDR3 reads CASSFRTGGDEQYF. For the CDR3, the DNA is TGCGCCAGCAGCTTCAGGACAGGGGGCGACGAGCAGTACTTC.

The chain employs TRBV19 and TRBJ2-7, with 8 positions matching TRBD2. V shed 6 bases and J 4 bases; nucleotides not matched to a gene: 8. Looked up from germline, CDR1 is LNHDA and CDR2 is SQIVND (reference sequence). The CDR3 is 14 residues long. CDR3 nucleotides: TGTGCCAGTAGAGCTCTAGCGGGCGGTTACGAGCAGTACTTC. It specifies CASRALAGGYEQYF.

The rearrangement uses TRBV18 and TRBJ2-7, with 8 positions matching TRBD1. Trimming cost V 3 bases and J 3 bases; bases outside gene matches: 10. The CDR3 is 16 residues long. Germline lookup yields CDR1 KGHSH and CDR2 LQKENI. The CDR3 sequence: CASSPPGTGYGYEQYF. For the CDR3, the DNA is TGTGCCAGCTCACCCCCAGGGACAGGCTACGGCTACGAGCAGTACTTC. The whole variable domain, remainder taken from reference TRBV18 and TRBJ2-7, is NAGVMQNPRHLVRRRGQEARLRCSPMKGHSHVYWYRQLPEEGLKFMVYLQKENIIDESGMPKERFSAEFPKEGPSILRIQQVVRGDSAAYFCASSPPGTGYGYEQYFGPGTRLTVT.